This note documents a single T cell receptor (beta chain) sequence. The antigen is unknown. This sample was included in a study of T cell responses to AZD1222 COVID-19 vaccine. Generated by immunoSEQ multiplex PCR, the TCRdb table keeps only in-frame clones and is missing some. The top ten hold roughly 19% of the sample, which has around 63,000 clones, approximately 83% seen once. CDR3 length: 15 residues. V lost 0 bases to trimming and J lost 6 bases, with 10 bases between them. Germline CDR1 is SGHRS and CDR2 is YFSETQ. Study conclusions and caveats: Researchers took repertoire samples only after the peak T cell response had come. Recipients of two AZD1222 doses showed rising Spike-specific TCR breadth and depth. There were mostly white British donors and more females than males, and clonal diversity was possibly underestimated. Of the AZD1222 recipients, only six or seven were seropositive at baseline.

The TCR sequence derives from an adult in good health. This sample comprised peripheral blood, obtained on day 0 of AZD1222 vaccination. The chain recombines TRBV5-1 with TRBJ1-6; D not resolved. CDR3 in amino acids: CASSLEGFVNSPLHF. For the CDR3, the DNA is TGCGCCAGCAGCTTGGAAGGATTCGTTAATTCACCCCTCCACTTT. Filled out from reference TRBV5-1 and TRBJ1-6, the complete variable domain reads KAGVTQTPRYLIKTRGQQVTLSCSPISGHRSVSWYQQTPGQGLQFLFEYFSETQRNKGNFPGRFSGRQFSNSRSEMNVSTLELGDSALYLCASSLEGFVNSPLHFGNGTRLTVT.